The table lists the clone carrying this T cell receptor (beta chain) with a count of one. Original handling: It was from reference gene primer amplification that nucleated cell counts were estimated. Profiling relied on immunoSEQ multiplex PCR, and the TCRdb table lists in-frame clones only, not all of them. The DNA gave D and trimming, while V, J and clone size come from that table. The sample lists about 150,000 clones; 70% to 90% were seen once. The data stem from a study of blood T cell repertoires in COVID-19. Background on the study: Italy, Spain and the United States were the sources of the convalescent and acute COVID-19 samples. The cDNA or gDNA used as material had been derived from T cells, B-cell-depleted T cells, or PBMCs.

Germline lookup yields CDR1 SGHRS and CDR2 YFSETQ. Trimming took off 0 bases at V and 5 bases at J, with 8 bases between the two ends. CDR3 length equals 13 residues. This TCR derives from a man in his sixties with acute or convalescent COVID-19. This rearrangement joins TRBV5-1 to TRBJ1-1; no reliable D call. Sample: peripheral blood. The CDR3 bases are TGCGCCAGCAGCTTGGGAGGAGAGACTGAAGCTTTCTTT. Amino acid sequence: CASSLGGETEAFF.